This T cell receptor beta chain was identified in a study of shared clonotypes between healthy human individuals. Study-wide findings and caveats: Apart from blood, nothing was sampled; tissue repertoires likely differ.

Notes on this clone: Its antigen is undetermined. A read error may be the cause here, since a much bigger clone is one base away.

Recent vaccinations or acute infections were absent in the healthy HIV-negative adult donors. Caucasian adults living in Nashville, Tennessee, provided all samples. Per the germline V gene, CDR1 is GTSNPN and CDR2 is SVGIG (reference sequence). This CDR3 is 13 amino acids long. Across several immunoSEQ plates, the genomic DNA of each subset was split evenly. Here immunoSEQ multiplex PCR was the method, and the copy in TCRdb shows in-frame clones only, minus some. The sample yields about half a million clones, 79% seen once. This clonotype originated in a woman between 35 and 50 years old in good health. Some clones in this sample may be carry-over from other donors' samples. This chain connects TRBV30 to TRBJ1-1; D perhaps matches TRBD1 (5 bases). The sequenced sample was PBMCs. CDR3 protein: CAWSVKGNTVAFF. Here the CDR3 DNA reads TGTGCCTGGAGTGTGAAGGGGAACACTGTAGCTTTCTTT.